The sequence of this T cell receptor beta chain was determined in a study of T cell repertoires in cytomegalovirus infection. Broader study findings: The ex vivo response was dominated by HLA-C-restricted CMV-specific TCR beta clonotypes.

Details on this clonotype: The antigen is undetermined.

The CDR3 runs to 18 residues. The J segment lost 0 bases and the V segment lost 6 bases, leaving 14 bases of the junction unmatched. From the reads, TCRdb called clonotypes with MiXCR, one entry per CDR3 protein. Of some 800,000 distinct CDR3 sequences in the sample, less than 35% were seen once. This receptor was obtained from a human donor in good health (CMV status not recorded). Some clones in this sample may be carry-over from other donors' samples. The chain is built from TRBV12-3 or TRBV12-4 and TRBJ2-5; TRBD1 agrees at 9 bases. The source material was cultured CD8+ T cells from PBMCs, sampled from culture after CMV antigen stimulation. The CDR3: CASRQTGGFGGYQETQYF. CDR3 nucleotides: TGTGCCAGCAGGCAGACAGGGGGATTTGGGGGATACCAAGAGACCCAGTACTTC.